A selection of T cell receptor beta chains follows, all from one sample in a study of blood T cell repertoires in COVID-19. TCRdb keeps only in-frame clones here, not all; method: immunoSEQ multiplex PCR. The sample has some 300,000 clones, approximately 86% seen once. Sequences were obtained from peripheral blood. The receptors shown here come from a man younger than 30 with active or convalescent COVID-19. CDR3s include the opening cysteine and the closing phenylalanine or tryptophan. The order of the fields is clone size, V gene, D gene, J gene, CDR3 protein, CDR3 DNA. The D gene is left open where the match is weak. Size tells how often a clone was seen (once, few, many) or the class of an expanded clone, and some rows leave it out.

abundance: -; v_gene: TRBV5-5; d_gene: -; j_gene: TRBJ2-3; CDR3aa: CASSLYLGVTDTQYF; CDR3nt: TGTGCCAGCAGCTTGTACCTCGGGGTCACAGATACGCAGTATTTT
abundance: -; v_gene: TRBV28; d_gene: -; j_gene: TRBJ1-2; CDR3aa: CASRGGHTNYGYTF; CDR3nt: TGTGCCAGCAGAGGGGGACATACAAACTATGGCTACACCTTC
abundance: -; v_gene: TRBV6-2/TRBV6-3; d_gene: -; j_gene: TRBJ2-5; CDR3aa: CASSSGSLNKETQYF; CDR3nt: TGTGCCAGCAGTAGTGGTTCCCTAAATAAAGAGACCCAGTACTTC
abundance: -; v_gene: TRBV29-1; d_gene: TRBD1; j_gene: TRBJ1-1; CDR3aa: CSVRTGPTEAFF; CDR3nt: TGCAGCGTTCGGACAGGGCCCACTGAAGCTTTCTTT
abundance: -; v_gene: TRBV4-1; d_gene: -; j_gene: TRBJ1-2; CDR3aa: CASSQGGLLDSRGYTF; CDR3nt: TGCGCCAGCAGCCAAGGTGGTCTCTTGGACAGTCGTGGCTACACCTTC
abundance: -; v_gene: TRBV4-1; d_gene: -; j_gene: TRBJ1-3; CDR3aa: CASSETRGLGNTIYF; CDR3nt: TGCGCCAGCAGCGAGACTCGGGGGTTGGGAAACACCATATATTTT
abundance: -; v_gene: TRBV28; d_gene: TRBD1; j_gene: TRBJ1-1; CDR3aa: CASSFTGVVTEAFF; CDR3nt: TGTGCCAGCAGTTTTACAGGGGTGGTTACTGAAGCTTTCTTT
abundance: -; v_gene: TRBV11-2; d_gene: TRBD1; j_gene: TRBJ1-2; CDR3aa: CASSPEPGTANYGYTF; CDR3nt: TGTGCCAGCAGCCCAGAACCCGGGACAGCTAACTATGGCTACACCTTC
abundance: -; v_gene: TRBV27; d_gene: TRBD1; j_gene: TRBJ2-1; CDR3aa: CASSPPGTGGDIGEQFF; CDR3nt: TGTGCCAGCAGCCCCCCCGGGACAGGGGGCGACATTGGTGAGCAGTTCTTC
abundance: -; v_gene: TRBV27; d_gene: TRBD1; j_gene: TRBJ1-2; CDR3aa: CASSLKGQTNYGYTF; CDR3nt: TGTGCCAGCAGCCTAAAGGGACAGACTAACTATGGCTACACCTTC
abundance: -; v_gene: TRBV9; d_gene: TRBD1; j_gene: TRBJ1-1; CDR3aa: CASSVGQGASEAFF; CDR3nt: TGTGCCAGCAGCGTAGGACAGGGGGCATCTGAAGCTTTCTTT
abundance: -; v_gene: TRBV6-5; d_gene: -; j_gene: TRBJ2-7; CDR3aa: CASSYRISGRQEQYF; CDR3nt: TGTGCCAGCAGTTATCGCATTAGCGGCCGTCAAGAGCAGTACTTC
abundance: -; v_gene: TRBV7-2; d_gene: TRBD1; j_gene: TRBJ1-2; CDR3aa: CASSLPGQGNYGYTF; CDR3nt: TGTGCCAGCAGCTTGCCGGGACAGGGAAACTATGGCTACACCTTC
abundance: -; v_gene: TRBV5-8; d_gene: -; j_gene: TRBJ2-1; CDR3aa: CASTLYRGGYNEQFF; CDR3nt: TGTGCCAGCACCTTATATAGGGGAGGTTACAATGAGCAGTTCTTC
abundance: once; v_gene: TRBV21-1; d_gene: -; j_gene: TRBJ2-2; CDR3aa: CASSIRTSGRAYTGELFF; CDR3nt: TGTGCCAGCAGCATCCGGACTAGCGGGAGGGCCTACACCGGGGAGCTGTTTTTT
abundance: -; v_gene: TRBV19; d_gene: TRBD1; j_gene: TRBJ2-7; CDR3aa: CASRDRGLSEQYF; CDR3nt: TGTGCCAGCCGGGACAGGGGTTTGTCCGAGCAGTACTTC
abundance: -; v_gene: TRBV7-8; d_gene: -; j_gene: TRBJ2-6; CDR3aa: CASSSRAWSSSGANVLTF; CDR3nt: TGTGCCAGCAGCTCTCGCGCCTGGTCGAGCTCTGGGGCCAACGTCCTGACTTTC
abundance: -; v_gene: TRBV24-1; d_gene: -; j_gene: TRBJ1-5; CDR3aa: CATSDPSGPQHF; CDR3nt: TGTGCCACCAGTGACCCATCAGGGCCCCAGCATTTT
abundance: -; v_gene: TRBV29-1; d_gene: TRBD2; j_gene: TRBJ2-1; CDR3aa: CSVGGLAGFYNEQFF; CDR3nt: TGCAGCGTTGGGGGACTAGCGGGATTCTACAATGAGCAGTTCTTC
abundance: -; v_gene: TRBV29-1; d_gene: TRBD2; j_gene: TRBJ2-7; CDR3aa: CSVEAPGLVGFYEQYF; CDR3nt: TGCAGCGTTGAAGCTCCGGGACTAGTAGGATTCTACGAGCAGTACTTC
abundance: -; v_gene: TRBV11-2; d_gene: TRBD1; j_gene: TRBJ2-7; CDR3aa: CASSSRQGEAYEQYF; CDR3nt: TGTGCCAGCAGCTCACGACAGGGGGAGGCTTACGAGCAGTACTTC
abundance: few; v_gene: TRBV11-3; d_gene: -; j_gene: TRBJ2-2; CDR3aa: CASSPGKTNTGELFF; CDR3nt: TGTGCCAGCAGCCCCGGGAAAACGAACACCGGGGAGCTGTTTTTT
abundance: few; v_gene: TRBV21-1; d_gene: -; j_gene: TRBJ1-3; CDR3aa: CASSNRDRGFSGNTIYF; CDR3nt: TGTGCCAGCAGCAACCGGGACAGGGGTTTCTCTGGAAACACCATATATTTT
abundance: -; v_gene: TRBV11-2; d_gene: -; j_gene: TRBJ2-1; CDR3aa: CASSLYRRRELRNNEQFF; CDR3nt: TGTGCCAGCAGCTTATATCGTAGACGGGAGCTACGAAACAATGAGCAGTTCTTC
abundance: -; v_gene: TRBV6-5; d_gene: TRBD2; j_gene: TRBJ2-1; CDR3aa: CASSSGGGYNEQFF; CDR3nt: TGTGCCAGCAGTTCGGGCGGGGGGTACAATGAGCAGTTCTTC
abundance: -; v_gene: TRBV5-1; d_gene: -; j_gene: TRBJ2-2; CDR3aa: CASSDAGLRQGGELFF; CDR3nt: TGCGCCAGCAGCGACGCGGGACTTAGACAAGGAGGGGAGCTGTTTTTT
abundance: -; v_gene: TRBV2; d_gene: -; j_gene: TRBJ2-7; CDR3aa: CASSDGSLADEQYF; CDR3nt: TGTGCCAGCAGTGATGGTAGCCTAGCAGACGAGCAGTACTTC
abundance: -; v_gene: TRBV20-1; d_gene: TRBD1; j_gene: TRBJ2-5; CDR3aa: CSASRLQGAGETQYF; CDR3nt: TGCAGTGCTAGTAGGTTACAGGGGGCAGGAGAGACCCAGTACTTC
abundance: -; v_gene: TRBV21-1; d_gene: -; j_gene: TRBJ1-3; CDR3aa: CASSNLRDREFVSGNTIYF; CDR3nt: TGTGCCAGCAGCAACCTCCGGGACAGGGAGTTCGTGTCTGGAAACACCATATATTTT
abundance: -; v_gene: TRBV28; d_gene: -; j_gene: TRBJ1-3; CDR3aa: CASTDPNWGNTIYF; CDR3nt: TGTGCCAGCACCGATCCAAACTGGGGAAACACCATATATTTT
abundance: -; v_gene: TRBV28; d_gene: -; j_gene: TRBJ1-6; CDR3aa: CASSFSGGGSPLHF; CDR3nt: TGTGCCAGCAGTTTTAGCGGGGGCGGGTCACCCCTCCACTTT
abundance: many; v_gene: TRBV6-5; d_gene: -; j_gene: TRBJ1-2; CDR3aa: CASSYGGDADRYGYTF; CDR3nt: TGTGCCAGCAGTTACGGAGGGGACGCAGATAGATATGGCTACACCTTC
abundance: -; v_gene: TRBV29-1; d_gene: -; j_gene: TRBJ1-2; CDR3aa: CSVETGVYGYTF; CDR3nt: TGCAGCGTGGAGACCGGGGTCTATGGCTACACCTTC
abundance: -; v_gene: TRBV28; d_gene: -; j_gene: TRBJ1-5; CDR3aa: CASSFGALRKGYNQPQHF; CDR3nt: TGTGCCAGCAGTTTTGGGGCCCTTCGTAAGGGGTACAATCAGCCCCAGCATTTT
abundance: -; v_gene: TRBV3-1/TRBV3-2; d_gene: TRBD2; j_gene: TRBJ2-1; CDR3aa: CASSQLLAGPYNEQFF; CDR3nt: TGTGCCAGCAGCCAACTGCTAGCGGGACCTTACAATGAGCAGTTCTTC
abundance: -; v_gene: TRBV19; d_gene: TRBD1; j_gene: TRBJ1-5; CDR3aa: CASSPQGAQPQHF; CDR3nt: TGTGCCAGTAGTCCCCAGGGGGCTCAGCCCCAGCATTTT
abundance: -; v_gene: TRBV3-1/TRBV3-2; d_gene: -; j_gene: TRBJ1-2; CDR3aa: CASSQSSYSRGSNYGYTF; CDR3nt: TGTGCCAGCAGCCAATCATCATACAGCCGGGGGTCGAACTATGGCTACACCTTC
abundance: -; v_gene: TRBV15; d_gene: -; j_gene: TRBJ1-6; CDR3aa: CATSSPRGALIGNSPLHF; CDR3nt: TGTGCCACCAGCAGCCCACGGGGGGCCCTAATTGGGAATTCACCCCTCCACTTT
abundance: -; v_gene: TRBV4-2; d_gene: -; j_gene: TRBJ1-5; CDR3aa: CASSHISQGNQPQHF; CDR3nt: TGTGCCAGCAGCCACATTTCACAGGGAAATCAGCCCCAGCATTTT
abundance: -; v_gene: TRBV6-2/TRBV6-3; d_gene: -; j_gene: TRBJ2-3; CDR3aa: CASSLLTDTQYF; CDR3nt: TGTGCCAGCAGCCTCCTAACAGATACGCAGTATTTT
abundance: -; v_gene: TRBV19; d_gene: TRBD2; j_gene: TRBJ2-2; CDR3aa: CASTVTSGRASAGELFF; CDR3nt: TGTGCCAGTACCGTGACTAGCGGGAGGGCCTCCGCCGGGGAGCTGTTTTTT
abundance: -; v_gene: TRBV7-9; d_gene: TRBD1; j_gene: TRBJ1-4; CDR3aa: CASSHRQGETLTNEKLFF; CDR3nt: TGTGCCAGCAGCCACCGACAGGGAGAGACCCTAACTAATGAAAAACTGTTTTTT
abundance: -; v_gene: TRBV18; d_gene: -; j_gene: TRBJ1-1; CDR3aa: CASSLLTHANTEAFF; CDR3nt: TGTGCCAGCTCCCTACTGACTCACGCGAACACTGAAGCTTTCTTT
abundance: once; v_gene: TRBV29-1; d_gene: TRBD1; j_gene: TRBJ2-7; CDR3aa: CSVGQGVNFEQYF; CDR3nt: TGCAGCGTGGGACAGGGAGTCAATTTCGAGCAGTACTTC
abundance: -; v_gene: TRBV9; d_gene: -; j_gene: TRBJ2-5; CDR3aa: CASSPPSLGREETQYF; CDR3nt: TGTGCCAGCAGCCCTCCCTCGCTGGGCAGGGAAGAGACCCAGTACTTC
abundance: -; v_gene: TRBV5-1; d_gene: -; j_gene: TRBJ1-6; CDR3aa: CASSLALWGENSPLHF; CDR3nt: TGCGCCAGCAGCTTGGCTCTTTGGGGGGAGAATTCACCCCTCCACTTT
abundance: -; v_gene: TRBV9; d_gene: -; j_gene: TRBJ1-2; CDR3aa: CASSVEGENYGYTF; CDR3nt: TGTGCCAGCAGCGTAGAGGGGGAGAACTATGGCTACACCTTC
abundance: -; v_gene: TRBV9; d_gene: -; j_gene: TRBJ2-6; CDR3aa: CASRAPSKGAGANVLTF; CDR3nt: TGTGCCAGCAGAGCCCCCTCGAAGGGAGCTGGGGCCAACGTCCTGACTTTC
abundance: -; v_gene: TRBV5-1; d_gene: TRBD1; j_gene: TRBJ2-7; CDR3aa: CASSWTGSHEQYF; CDR3nt: TGCGCCAGCAGCTGGACAGGGTCCCACGAGCAGTACTTC
abundance: few; v_gene: TRBV27; d_gene: -; j_gene: TRBJ2-2; CDR3aa: CASSFSGSNTGELFF; CDR3nt: TGTGCCAGCAGTTTCTCAGGGTCGAACACCGGGGAGCTGTTTTTT
abundance: -; v_gene: TRBV5-6; d_gene: -; j_gene: TRBJ2-7; CDR3aa: CASSLEGLPPYEQYF; CDR3nt: TGTGCCAGCAGCTTGGAAGGACTACCTCCCTACGAGCAGTACTTC
abundance: -; v_gene: TRBV7-9; d_gene: -; j_gene: TRBJ1-2; CDR3aa: CASSHGQILNYGYTF; CDR3nt: TGTGCCAGCAGCCACGGACAGATCCTTAACTATGGCTACACCTTC
abundance: -; v_gene: TRBV7-7; d_gene: TRBD1; j_gene: TRBJ2-7; CDR3aa: CASSPGTDGEQYF; CDR3nt: TGTGCCAGCAGCCCCGGGACAGATGGCGAGCAGTACTTC
abundance: few; v_gene: TRBV10-1; d_gene: -; j_gene: TRBJ2-3; CDR3aa: CASRPDGRQYF; CDR3nt: TGCGCCAGCAGACCTGATGGGCGACAGTATTTT
abundance: -; v_gene: TRBV4-1; d_gene: -; j_gene: TRBJ1-4; CDR3aa: CASSPFHRTNEKLFF; CDR3nt: TGCGCCAGCAGCCCCTTTCACAGAACTAATGAAAAACTGTTTTTT
abundance: few; v_gene: TRBV7-3; d_gene: TRBD1; j_gene: TRBJ2-1; CDR3aa: CASSDKLRDRGKQFF; CDR3nt: TGTGCCAGCAGCGACAAACTTCGGGACAGGGGAAAGCAGTTCTTC
abundance: -; v_gene: TRBV2; d_gene: TRBD1; j_gene: TRBJ2-7; CDR3aa: CASSRQGSSYEQYF; CDR3nt: TGTGCCAGCAGTCGACAGGGTTCTAGCTACGAGCAGTACTTC
abundance: -; v_gene: TRBV6-5; d_gene: -; j_gene: TRBJ1-5; CDR3aa: CASSVQDNSNQPQHF; CDR3nt: TGTGCCAGCAGCGTACAGGACAATAGCAATCAGCCCCAGCATTTT